This TCR beta chain was recovered during a study of PD-1 blockade in classical Hodgkin lymphoma. This table comes from immunoSEQ multiplex PCR, and its TCRdb copy is limited to in-frame clones, with some not included. The sample records around 99,000 clones, roughly four fifths being singletons. Germline V gene sequence: CDR1 PRHDT, CDR2 FYEKMQ (reference sequence). The CDR3 covers 15 residues. V dropped 2 bases and J dropped 3 bases, with 12 bases sitting between them. There was relapse after autologous stem cell transplantation in every patient, and there was variation in brentuximab vedotin exposure. Under best response, outcomes were complete response, partial response or progressive disease.

The chain recombines TRBV13 with TRBJ2-3; D is perhaps TRBD2 (6 bases). The receptor comes from a human donor with classical Hodgkin lymphoma. The sequences come from peripheral blood mononuclear cells (PBMCs), collected before the second cycle of nivolumab. The CDR3 DNA follows: TGTGCCAGCAGCTTATTCGGGAGTGGGACAGATACGCAGTATTTT. Residues: CASSLFGSGTDTQYF.